This record looks at one T cell receptor beta chain sequence and its context. The data were taken from a study of naive and memory T cell subsets. Germline V gives CDR1 DFQATT, CDR2 SNEGSKA (reference sequence). CDR3 size: 15 residues. Trimming took off 3 bases at V and 0 bases at J, with 15 bases between the two ends. Two oligonucleotides, mixed equimolar, formed the beta constant-region primer covering TRBC1 and TRBC2. TCRdb passed the UMI-ligation and nested PCR reads through MiXCR, listing each CDR3 protein once. The data show under 150,000 distinct CDR3 sequences, with approximately 17% seen just once and 0.14% to 0.15% held by the top ten.

The chain combines TRBV20-1 with TRBJ2-7; a possible D gene is TRBD1 (6 bases). The sequenced sample consisted of naive CD4+ T cells from blood. The sequence derives from a human donor in good health. CDR3 DNA: TGCAGTGCTAGTTCGGGGACAACCGTCTCCTACGAGCAGTACTTC. This translates into CSASSGTTVSYEQYF.